This TCR beta chain was retrieved from a study of regulatory T cells in long-lasting Graves disease. Building the TCR beta libraries relied on iRepertoire HTBI primers, and CDR3 regions underwent Arm-PCR. Authors' methods: Across the samples, identification revealed 55 to 75 TRBV and 12 to 15 TRBJ segments. TCRdb passed the multiplex PCR reads through MiXCR, listing each CDR3 protein once. These V and J calls rely on TCRdb rather than the paper's analysis. The sample has a few hundred thousand distinct CDR3 sequences, roughly a quarter seen once. Time point defined: persistent/refractory GD, antithyroid drugs over 5 years with positive TRAb. TCR sequences were obtained from RNA taken from PBMCs. The CDR3 is made up of 13 amino acids. Losses at the gene ends were 5 bases for V and 6 bases for J; bases not matched to a gene: 9. The germline CDR1 and CDR2 sequences are DFQATT and SNEGSKA (reference sequence).

This clonotype was picked up a small number of times. The chain joins TRBV20-1 to TRBJ1-2; TRBD1 matches at 7 bases. This TCR was recovered from a female donor with Graves disease. The sample in question was peripheral blood mononuclear cells (PBMCs), obtained when the disease was refractory, from a patient treated with antithyroid drugs. CDR3 sequence reads: CSAGLKGGHGYTF. CDR3 DNA: TGCAGTGCTGGATTGAAAGGGGGCCATGGCTACACCTTC.